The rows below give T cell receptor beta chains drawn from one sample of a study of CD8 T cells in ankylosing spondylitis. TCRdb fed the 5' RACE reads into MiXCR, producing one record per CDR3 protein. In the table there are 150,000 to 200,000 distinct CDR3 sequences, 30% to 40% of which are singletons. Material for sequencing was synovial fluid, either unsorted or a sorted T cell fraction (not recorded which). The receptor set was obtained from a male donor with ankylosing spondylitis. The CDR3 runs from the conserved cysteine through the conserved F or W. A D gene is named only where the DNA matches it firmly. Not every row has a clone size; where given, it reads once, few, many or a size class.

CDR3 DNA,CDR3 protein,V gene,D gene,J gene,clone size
TGTGCCAGCAGCTTAGTTCAAGGAGGGGCCTACGAGCAGTACTTC,CASSLVQGGAYEQYF,TRBV7-9,.,TRBJ2-7,few
TGTGCCAGCTCAGAGGACTACGAGCAGTACTTC,CASSEDYEQYF,TRBV7-9,.,TRBJ2-7,.
TGTGCCAGCAGCCAACGACGGACAAACCCCTATGGCTACACCTTC,CASSQRRTNPYGYTF,TRBV3-1,.,TRBJ1-2,.
TGTGCCAGCAGTCGACAGGGTCTTCGCTATGGCTACACCTTC,CASSRQGLRYGYTF,TRBV28,TRBD1,TRBJ1-2,.
TGTGCCAGCAGCTTCCGGACAGGGGTAGCCTCTGGGGCCAACGTCCTGACTTTC,CASSFRTGVASGANVLTF,TRBV11-2,TRBD1,TRBJ2-6,.
TGTGCCAGCAGTTACACTCATAGCGGGAGGGGGAACTACAATGAGCAGTTCTTC,CASSYTHSGRGNYNEQFF,TRBV6-5,TRBD2,TRBJ2-1,.
TGTGCCAGCAGCCTTACAAAGGGGGCGCAAGGCTATGGCTACACCTTC,CASSLTKGAQGYGYTF,TRBV7-2,TRBD1,TRBJ1-2,many
TGCAGTGCTCCCAGCGGGAATGTTAATGAGCAGTTCTTC,CSAPSGNVNEQFF,TRBV20-1,TRBD2,TRBJ2-1,.
TGTGCCAGCAGCCGGTGGGACCTCAATCAGCCCCAGCATTTT,CASSRWDLNQPQHF,TRBV12-3/TRBV12-4,.,TRBJ1-5,.
TGTGCCAGTGACAGCTCTGGGGCCAACGTCCTGACTTTC,CASDSSGANVLTF,TRBV6-1,.,TRBJ2-6,few
TGTGCCAGCAGTTCCCCAGGGGGACAGAACAATGAGCAGTTCTTC,CASSSPGGQNNEQFF,TRBV12-3/TRBV12-4,TRBD1,TRBJ2-1,.
TGTGCCAGCAGTTACTCGAGGGGAGGTGGCTACACCTTC,CASSYSRGGGYTF,TRBV6-6,.,TRBJ1-2,.
TGTGCCAGCGGGACGGGAGTCGCGACCCAGTACTTC,CASGTGVATQYF,TRBV6-2/TRBV6-3,.,TRBJ2-5,.
TGCAGTGCCAATCCGGACAGGACGGCTGGCTACACCTTC,CSANPDRTAGYTF,TRBV20-1,TRBD1,TRBJ1-2,.
TGCGCCAGCAGCTCCGCGGGACAGGGACCTCACTTC,CASSSAGQGPHF,TRBV5-1,TRBD1,TRBJ1-2,many
TGCGCCAGCAGCCCACAGGGGAGGACCGGGGAGCTGTTTTTT,CASSPQGRTGELFF,TRBV5-1,.,TRBJ2-2,few